The sequence of this TCR beta chain was determined in a study of high-grade serous ovarian cancer treatment subgroups. Study-level background: On average, 14,192 reads and 7,000 to 8,000 unique TCR beta rearrangements were obtained per sample. Whole-study results and caveats: Repertoire analysis covered CDR3 alone, not CDR1 or CDR2.

This CDR3 is built from 14 residues. From germline, CDR1 is LNHNV and CDR2 YYDKDF (reference sequence). Trimming left V 2 bases short and J 3 bases short, with 10 bases between. For this clone: Its antigen remains unidentified.

TCRdb keeps only in-frame clones here, not all; method: immunoSEQ multiplex PCR. The sample holds about 33,000 clones, around three quarters seen once. The tumor samples were collected prior to definitive surgery or chemotherapy. The chain employs TRBV15 and TRBJ1-2; TRBD1 is a possible D gene (5 bases). This receptor was obtained from a human donor with high-grade serous ovarian cancer. The sequenced material came from tumor tissue. CDR3 coding DNA: TGTGCCACCAGCAGACGGCAGGGAGACTATGGCTACACCTTC. Protein: CATSRRQGDYGYTF.